Below, one TCR beta chain is given with its context. Its target is unknown. This record comes from a study of T cells expressing NK-cell markers. About the research overall: It was sorted CD3+CD56+NKG2C+, CD3+CD56+NKG2C- and CD3+CD56-NKG2C+ T cells that supplied the TCR beta repertoires. Findings and caveats of the study: Each of 6 or 7 donors carried dominant NKG2C+ clonotypes accounting for roughly 1.0-7.5% of CD8+ T cells.

TCRdb re-called the 5' RACE reads, yielding one record per CDR3 amino acid sequence without DNA. The sample includes about 260,000 distinct CDR3 sequences. In germline, CDR1 is SQVTM, CDR2 ANQGSEA. The CDR3 covers 12 residues. The source of this sequence is a woman between 18 and 70 years old in good health. The sample consisted of blood T cells: a sorted CD56 or NKG2C T cell subset, CD4+ or CD8+ T cells, or bulk PBMC T cells (not recorded which). The genes are TRBV29-1 and TRBJ2-2. The CDR3 is CSVRRGTGELFF.